The rows below give T cell receptor beta chains drawn from one sample of a study of shared clonotypes between healthy human individuals. Assay: immunoSEQ multiplex PCR; the TCRdb copy retains only in-frame clones and omits some. Of roughly 700,000 clones detected, approximately 79% appear once; the ten largest clones hold roughly 1.7%. Material: memory CD4+ T cells sorted from blood. Receptor source: a woman aged 30 to 39 in good health. The CDR3 runs from the conserved cysteine through the conserved F or W. A D gene is named only where the DNA matches it firmly. Clone size is stated in some rows and not others, as once, few, many or a class when expanded.

D gene: -; J gene: TRBJ1-5; V gene: TRBV15; clone size: -; CDR3 DNA: TGTGCCACCAGCAGAGATAGGAGGGTCGATCAGCCCCAGCATTTT; CDR3 protein: CATSRDRRVDQPQHF
D gene: TRBD1; J gene: TRBJ1-2; V gene: TRBV7-2; clone size: few; CDR3 DNA: TGTGCCAGCAGCCCTTTGACAGGGCAATATGGCTACACCTTC; CDR3 protein: CASSPLTGQYGYTF
D gene: TRBD2; J gene: TRBJ2-1; V gene: TRBV6-1; clone size: -; CDR3 DNA: TGTGCCAGCAGTGATAGCGGGAGAACCTACAATGAGCAGTTCTTC; CDR3 protein: CASSDSGRTYNEQFF
D gene: -; J gene: TRBJ2-7; V gene: TRBV7-9; clone size: few; CDR3 DNA: TGTGCCAGCAGCACGGGACGCCACGAGCAGTACTTC; CDR3 protein: CASSTGRHEQYF
D gene: -; J gene: TRBJ1-1; V gene: TRBV6-5; clone size: -; CDR3 DNA: TGTGCCAGCAGTTACGACCGGAACACTGAAGCTTTCTTT; CDR3 protein: CASSYDRNTEAFF
D gene: TRBD1; J gene: TRBJ1-2; V gene: TRBV6-6; clone size: few; CDR3 DNA: TGTGCCAGCAGCGATCCAGGGGGAAATGGCTACACCTTC; CDR3 protein: CASSDPGGNGYTF
D gene: -; J gene: TRBJ1-5; V gene: TRBV4-1; clone size: -; CDR3 DNA: TGCGCCAGCAGCCAAGCCGACTGGAATCAGCCCCAGCATTTT; CDR3 protein: CASSQADWNQPQHF
D gene: -; J gene: TRBJ2-1; V gene: TRBV2; clone size: few; CDR3 DNA: TGTGCCAGCAGTGAAACGGGCGATGAGCAGTTCTTC; CDR3 protein: CASSETGDEQFF
D gene: TRBD2; J gene: TRBJ2-2; V gene: TRBV5-4; clone size: -; CDR3 DNA: TGTGCCAGCAGGAGACTGACTAGCGGGGACAACACCGGGGAGCTGTTTTTT; CDR3 protein: CASRRLTSGDNTGELFF
D gene: TRBD2; J gene: TRBJ2-7; V gene: TRBV5-5; clone size: -; CDR3 DNA: TGTGCCAGCAGCAAATCCGGGACTAGTTTGCGCGAGCAGTACTTC; CDR3 protein: CASSKSGTSLREQYF
D gene: TRBD1; J gene: TRBJ1-1; V gene: TRBV5-1; clone size: -; CDR3 DNA: TGCGCCAGCAGCCACGGACAGGGCACTGAAGCTTTCTTT; CDR3 protein: CASSHGQGTEAFF
D gene: -; J gene: TRBJ1-3; V gene: TRBV2; clone size: -; CDR3 DNA: TGTGCCAGCAGTGATTACAGGTTGGGGCCTGGTTCTGGAAACACCATATATTTT; CDR3 protein: CASSDYRLGPGSGNTIYF
D gene: -; J gene: TRBJ2-3; V gene: TRBV2; clone size: many; CDR3 DNA: TGTGCCAGCAGTGAACCGTCGGGAGTAATTGGGGCAGATACGCAGTATTTT; CDR3 protein: CASSEPSGVIGADTQYF
D gene: -; J gene: TRBJ2-2; V gene: TRBV19; clone size: -; CDR3 DNA: TGTGCCAGTAACTTTTTTTCCACCGGGGAGCTGTTTTTT; CDR3 protein: CASNFFSTGELFF
D gene: -; J gene: TRBJ1-1; V gene: TRBV6-6; clone size: -; CDR3 DNA: TGTGCCAGCAGGCCCAGGGGCTCGATGAACACTGAAGCTTTCTTT; CDR3 protein: CASRPRGSMNTEAFF
D gene: -; J gene: TRBJ1-3; V gene: TRBV4-1; clone size: few; CDR3 DNA: TGCGCCAGCAGCCCCAGGACGGGCATCCTCTCTGGAAACACCATATATTTT; CDR3 protein: CASSPRTGILSGNTIYF
D gene: TRBD2; J gene: TRBJ2-1; V gene: TRBV9; clone size: -; CDR3 DNA: TGTGCCAGCAGCGTAGGGGGGACTAGCGGGAGGGCGTATAATGAGCAGTTCTTC; CDR3 protein: CASSVGGTSGRAYNEQFF
D gene: -; J gene: TRBJ2-3; V gene: TRBV7-6; clone size: -; CDR3 DNA: TGTGCCAGCAGCTCGCGACTAGGTAGCACAGATACGCAGTATTTT; CDR3 protein: CASSSRLGSTDTQYF
D gene: -; J gene: TRBJ2-5; V gene: TRBV6-4; clone size: -; CDR3 DNA: TGTGCCAGCGCCCCGATTAGGGGGACCCAGTACTTC; CDR3 protein: CASAPIRGTQYF
D gene: -; J gene: TRBJ2-1; V gene: TRBV10-2; clone size: many; CDR3 DNA: TGCGCCAGCAGAGCTGCGGTGAGTGAGCAGTTCTTC; CDR3 protein: CASRAAVSEQFF
D gene: -; J gene: TRBJ2-2; V gene: TRBV7-9; clone size: -; CDR3 DNA: TGTGCCAGCAGCTTAGGTGGGACCCGGAGCACCGGGGAGCTGTTTTTT; CDR3 protein: CASSLGGTRSTGELFF
D gene: TRBD2; J gene: TRBJ2-3; V gene: TRBV11-2; clone size: -; CDR3 DNA: TGTGCCAGCAGCCCGTGGACTAGCTCGAGCACAGATACGCAGTATTTT; CDR3 protein: CASSPWTSSSTDTQYF
D gene: -; J gene: TRBJ1-2; V gene: TRBV6-5; clone size: -; CDR3 DNA: TGTGCCAGCAGAAAGACCGGGGAGCTTTATGGCTACACCTTC; CDR3 protein: CASRKTGELYGYTF
D gene: -; J gene: TRBJ1-5; V gene: TRBV4-1; clone size: once; CDR3 DNA: TGCGCCAGCAGCCAAGTGTTCGGGGGAATTCAGCCCCAGCATTTT; CDR3 protein: CASSQVFGGIQPQHF
D gene: -; J gene: TRBJ1-4; V gene: TRBV2; clone size: -; CDR3 DNA: TGTGCCAGCTTGAGGGAAAGGACGTTGAGTGAAAAACTGTTTTTT; CDR3 protein: CASLRERTLSEKLFF
D gene: -; J gene: TRBJ1-1; V gene: TRBV28; clone size: -; CDR3 DNA: TGTGCCAGCTGCGGGCAGATAAACACTGAAGCTTTCTTT; CDR3 protein: CASCGQINTEAFF
D gene: -; J gene: TRBJ2-7; V gene: TRBV2; clone size: -; CDR3 DNA: TGTGCCAGCAGCACGGACAACTCCTACGAGCAGTACTTC; CDR3 protein: CASSTDNSYEQYF
D gene: -; J gene: TRBJ2-7; V gene: TRBV5-1; clone size: -; CDR3 DNA: TGCGCCAGCAGAGAGGCTATAGGGAACACCCCCTACGAGCAGTACTTC; CDR3 protein: CASREAIGNTPYEQYF
D gene: TRBD1; J gene: TRBJ2-7; V gene: TRBV10-2; clone size: once; CDR3 DNA: TGCGCCAGCAGGTCTACTGCCGAGGGGGCCGAGCAGTACTTC; CDR3 protein: CASRSTAEGAEQYF
D gene: -; J gene: TRBJ2-1; V gene: TRBV11-2; clone size: -; CDR3 DNA: TGTGCCAGCAGCTCCCGCGACTCCAGCTCCTACAATGAGCAGTTCTTC; CDR3 protein: CASSSRDSSSYNEQFF
D gene: -; J gene: TRBJ2-1; V gene: TRBV4-1; clone size: -; CDR3 DNA: TGCGCCAGCAACATAGGGTGGGGGGAGAGGTTAGACAATGAGCAGTTCTTC; CDR3 protein: CASNIGWGERLDNEQFF
D gene: -; J gene: TRBJ2-4; V gene: TRBV5-4; clone size: -; CDR3 DNA: TGTGCCAGCACCATGCCAGGGACCCCGAACATTCAGTACTTC; CDR3 protein: CASTMPGTPNIQYF
D gene: -; J gene: TRBJ2-1; V gene: TRBV30; clone size: -; CDR3 DNA: TGTGCCTGGAATGCAATTGATGAGCAGTTCTTC; CDR3 protein: CAWNAIDEQFF
D gene: -; J gene: TRBJ2-5; V gene: TRBV15; clone size: -; CDR3 DNA: TGTGCCACCAGCAGAGATATGGGAGGAGAGACCCAGTACTTC; CDR3 protein: CATSRDMGGETQYF
D gene: -; J gene: TRBJ1-1; V gene: TRBV19; clone size: -; CDR3 DNA: TGTGCCAGTAGACGACAGGCTGAAGCTTTCTTT; CDR3 protein: CASRRQAEAFF
D gene: TRBD2; J gene: TRBJ2-7; V gene: TRBV19; clone size: -; CDR3 DNA: TGTGCCAGTAGTCGGGAGGGGGGATCGGGCTCCTACGAGCAGTACTTC; CDR3 protein: CASSREGGSGSYEQYF
D gene: TRBD2; J gene: TRBJ2-3; V gene: TRBV18; clone size: few; CDR3 DNA: TGTGCCAGCTCACCACAACCGGGACTATCCACAGATACGCAGTATTTT; CDR3 protein: CASSPQPGLSTDTQYF
D gene: -; J gene: TRBJ1-5; V gene: TRBV19; clone size: -; CDR3 DNA: TGTGCCAGTAGTATCCTCCTCCCGTCCGCGGGGACGGGGCAGCCCCAGCATTTT; CDR3 protein: CASSILLPSAGTGQPQHF
D gene: -; J gene: TRBJ2-4; V gene: TRBV5-6; clone size: -; CDR3 DNA: TGTGCCAGCAGCCGTCCGGGGTCCAAAAACATTCAGTACTTC; CDR3 protein: CASSRPGSKNIQYF
D gene: -; J gene: TRBJ2-3; V gene: TRBV28; clone size: -; CDR3 DNA: TGTGCCAGCAGCGGCTATACGCAGTATTTT; CDR3 protein: CASSGYTQYF
D gene: TRBD1; J gene: TRBJ2-7; V gene: TRBV28; clone size: few; CDR3 DNA: TGTGCCAGCAGTCCCCCGGGACAGGGGGCCTCCTACGAGCAGTACTTC; CDR3 protein: CASSPPGQGASYEQYF